This passage covers 9 T cell receptor beta chains from one sample sequenced in a study of blood T cell repertoires in COVID-19. This table comes from immunoSEQ multiplex PCR, and its TCRdb copy is limited to in-frame clones, with some not included. The table shows about 250,000 clones, with about four fifths occurring only once. Sequencing used peripheral blood. These receptor sequences come from an elderly man with acute or convalescent COVID-19.

The gene calls are TRBV5-1 and TRBJ1-1; no reliable D call. V was trimmed by 4 bases and J by 6 bases, leaving 16 bases between them. This CDR3 spans 14 amino acids. Germline V gene data show CDR1 as SGHRS and CDR2 as YFSETQ. This CDR3 reads CASSTKGASPEAFF. CDR3 coding DNA: TGCGCCAGCAGCACCAAGGGAGCTAGTCCTGAAGCTTTCTTT.

The gene calls are TRBV6-5 and TRBJ2-4; a weak D match, TRBD2 (6 bases). Per germline, CDR1 MNHEY and CDR2 SVGAGI. V gave up 5 bases and J gave up 8 bases, with 16 bases separating them. This CDR3 region has 14 residues. This CDR3 reads CASSPSAAGYIQYF. In DNA, the CDR3 is TGTGCCAGCAGTCCCAGTGCTGCGGGGTACATTCAGTACTTC.

The chain links TRBV9 to TRBJ2-4; 8 positions agree with TRBD1. The length of the CDR3 is 16 residues. Germline values: CDR1 SGDLS, CDR2 YYNGEE. J lost 2 bases, V lost 0 bases, and 4 bases had no gene match. As DNA, the CDR3 is TGTGCCAGCAGCGTAGGCAGGGGGCGAACCAAAAACATTCAGTACTTC. Translation: CASSVGRGRTKNIQYF.

This rearrangement joins TRBV7-9 to TRBJ2-7; 12 nucleotides match TRBD2. This CDR3 region has 15 residues. The V gene's germline CDR1 is SEHNR and CDR2 FQNEAQ (reference sequence). With V trimmed by 1 base and J by 5 bases, 3 bases remained unmatched. The CDR3 DNA sequence: TGTGCCAGCAGCTTAGAGGGACTAGCGGGTAACGAGCAGTACTTC. The encoded protein is CASSLEGLAGNEQYF.

V is TRBV28 and J is TRBJ1-3; 10 bases fit TRBD1. This CDR3 comprises 15 residues. The germline V gene encodes CDR1 MDHEN and CDR2 SYDVKM. V trimming: 6 bases; J trimming: 2 bases; junction bases outside the gene matches: 4. The CDR3 here is CASRAGTGAGNTIYF. As DNA, the CDR3 is TGTGCCAGCAGGGCCGGGACAGGGGCTGGAAACACCATATATTTT.

The rearrangement joins TRBV24-1 to TRBJ1-2; D not resolved. From germline, CDR1 is KGHDR and CDR2 SFDVKD. The CDR3 is 12 residues long. The ends were cut back, 9 bases at V and 3 bases at J, with 10 bases in the middle. CDR3 sequence (DNA): TGTGCCACCTCAGTGGGCGACTATGGCTACACCTTC. It translates to CATSVGDYGYTF.

V is TRBV28 and J is TRBJ2-7, with D tentatively TRBD2 (5 bases). The V gene lost 6 bases and the J gene lost 4 bases, with 19 bases spanning the gap. This CDR3 region has 15 residues. CDR1 and CDR2 from the germline V gene are MDHEN and SYDVKM. DNA of the CDR3: TGTGCCAGCAGCCTAGGACTCGCGACCTTTTACGAGCAGTACTTC. Its translation is CASSLGLATFYEQYF.

The chain joins TRBV11-2 to TRBJ1-2, with a weak D call TRBD1 (6 bases). V lost 5 bases and J 2 bases, leaving 9 bases between the germline ends. This CDR3 contains 13 residues. Germline values: CDR1 SGHAT, CDR2 FQNNGV. The CDR3 spells CASSHDRNYGYTF. DNA of the CDR3: TGTGCCAGCAGCCACGACAGGAACTATGGCTACACCTTC.

The V gene is TRBV10-3, the J gene TRBJ1-5; D is possibly TRBD1 (6 bases). The CDR3 totals 14 residues. V lost 6 bases, J lost 2 bases, and 11 bases lay in between. CDR1 and CDR2 (germline): ENHRY, SYGVKD. Written as DNA, the CDR3 is TGTGCCATCAGGCAGGGGACGGGCAATCAGCCCCAGCATTTT. It codes for CAIRQGTGNQPQHF.